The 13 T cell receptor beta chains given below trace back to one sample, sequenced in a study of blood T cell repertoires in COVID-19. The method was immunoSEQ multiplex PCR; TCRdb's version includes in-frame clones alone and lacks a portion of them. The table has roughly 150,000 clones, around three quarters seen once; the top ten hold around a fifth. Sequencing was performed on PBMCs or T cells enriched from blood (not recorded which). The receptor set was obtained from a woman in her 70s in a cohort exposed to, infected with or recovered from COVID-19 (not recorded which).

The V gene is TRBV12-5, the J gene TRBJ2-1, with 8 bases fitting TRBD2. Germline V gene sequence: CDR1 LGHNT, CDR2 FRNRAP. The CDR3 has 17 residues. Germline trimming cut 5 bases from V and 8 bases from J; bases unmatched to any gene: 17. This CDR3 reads CASGPPWREARGHEQFF. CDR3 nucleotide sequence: TGTGCTAGTGGTCCCCCATGGCGGGAGGCGCGAGGGCATGAGCAGTTCTTC.

As DNA, the CDR3 is TGCGCCAGCAGCTTGGGGCTAGCGGGAGTGGAAACCCAGTACTTC. Translation gives CASSLGLAGVETQYF. The chain joins TRBV5-1 to TRBJ2-5; 10 nucleotides match TRBD2. CDR1 SGHRS and CDR2 YFSETQ come from the germline V gene. V dropped 0 bases and J dropped 8; count of bases not matched to a gene: 7. The CDR3 covers 15 residues.

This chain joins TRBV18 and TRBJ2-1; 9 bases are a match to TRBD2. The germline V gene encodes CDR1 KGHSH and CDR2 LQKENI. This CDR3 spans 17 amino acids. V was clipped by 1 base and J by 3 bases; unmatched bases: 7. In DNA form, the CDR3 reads TGTGCCAGCTCACCACTCGCTCTAGCGGGACTCTACAATGAGCAGTTCTTC. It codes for CASSPLALAGLYNEQFF.

This chain's CDR3 is CASSLTPRTKVNEQFF. CDR3 DNA: TGCGCCAGCAGCCTTACTCCTAGGACTAAGGTCAATGAGCAGTTCTTC. V is TRBV4-3 and J is TRBJ2-1; tentatively, D is TRBD2 (6 bases). The CDR3 spans 16 residues. Trimming took off 4 bases at V and 6 bases at J, with 19 bases between the two ends. Germline V gene lookup returns CDR1 LGHNA and CDR2 YSLEER.

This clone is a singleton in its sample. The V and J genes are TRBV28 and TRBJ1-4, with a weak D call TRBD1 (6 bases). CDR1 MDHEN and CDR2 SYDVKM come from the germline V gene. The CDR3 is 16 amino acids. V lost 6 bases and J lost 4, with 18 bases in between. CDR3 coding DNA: TGTGCCAGCAGACCCCAAGGACAGATCAATAATGAAAAACTGTTTTTT. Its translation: CASRPQGQINNEKLFF.

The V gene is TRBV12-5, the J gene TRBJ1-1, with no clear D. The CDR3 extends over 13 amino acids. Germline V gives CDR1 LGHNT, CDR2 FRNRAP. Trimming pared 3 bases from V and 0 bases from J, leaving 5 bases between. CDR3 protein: CASGFTLNTEAFF. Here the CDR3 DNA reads TGTGCTAGTGGTTTTACACTGAACACTGAAGCTTTCTTT.

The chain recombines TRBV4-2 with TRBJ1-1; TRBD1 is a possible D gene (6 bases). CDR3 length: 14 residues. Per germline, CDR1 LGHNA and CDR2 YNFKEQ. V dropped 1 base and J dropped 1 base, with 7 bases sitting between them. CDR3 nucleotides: TGTGCCAGCAGCCAAGTGGGGGCGAACACTGAAGCTTTCTTT. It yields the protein CASSQVGANTEAFF.

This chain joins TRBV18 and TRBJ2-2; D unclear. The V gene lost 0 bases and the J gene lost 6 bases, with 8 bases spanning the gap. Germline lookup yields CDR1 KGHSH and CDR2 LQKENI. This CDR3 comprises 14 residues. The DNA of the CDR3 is TGTGCCAGCTCACCACCGTTAGCATCCGGGGAGCTGTTTTTT. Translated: CASSPPLASGELFF.

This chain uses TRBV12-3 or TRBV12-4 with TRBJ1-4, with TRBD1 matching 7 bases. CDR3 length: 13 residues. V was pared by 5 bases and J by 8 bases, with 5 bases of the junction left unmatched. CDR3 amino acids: CASSRDRDEKLFF. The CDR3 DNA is TGTGCCAGCAGTAGAGACAGGGACGAAAAACTGTTTTTT.

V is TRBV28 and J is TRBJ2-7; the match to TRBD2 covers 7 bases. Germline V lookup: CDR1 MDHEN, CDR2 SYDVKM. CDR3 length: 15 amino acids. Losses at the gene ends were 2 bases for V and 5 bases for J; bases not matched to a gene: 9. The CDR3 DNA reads TGTGCCAGCAGTTTACCCTCCTGGGGAGGGGACGAGCAGTACTTC. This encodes CASSLPSWGGDEQYF.

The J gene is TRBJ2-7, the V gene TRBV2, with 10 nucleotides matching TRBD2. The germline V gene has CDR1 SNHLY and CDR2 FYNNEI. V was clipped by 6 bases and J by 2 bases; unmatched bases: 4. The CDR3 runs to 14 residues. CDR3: CASRGLAWPYEQYF. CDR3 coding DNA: TGTGCCAGCAGGGGACTAGCGTGGCCCTACGAGCAGTACTTC.

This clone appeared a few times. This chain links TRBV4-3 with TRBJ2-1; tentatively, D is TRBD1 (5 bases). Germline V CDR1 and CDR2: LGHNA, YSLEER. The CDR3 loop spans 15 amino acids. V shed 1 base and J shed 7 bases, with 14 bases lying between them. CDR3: CASSQVQGPWNEQFF. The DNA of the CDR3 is TGCGCCAGCAGCCAAGTCCAGGGTCCGTGGAATGAGCAGTTCTTC.

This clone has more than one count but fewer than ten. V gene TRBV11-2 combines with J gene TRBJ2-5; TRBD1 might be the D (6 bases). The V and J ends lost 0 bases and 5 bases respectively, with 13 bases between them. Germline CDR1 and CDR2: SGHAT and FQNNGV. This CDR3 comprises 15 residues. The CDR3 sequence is CASSLDRGDGETQYF. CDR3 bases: TGTGCCAGCAGCTTAGACAGGGGTGATGGGGAGACCCAGTACTTC.